This T cell receptor beta chain was profiled in a study of OX40 agonist ivuxolimab in advanced cancers. Study-wide background: The drug used for patients, ivuxolimab, was an agonistic anti-OX40 (CD134) antibody.

Autoimmune disease history or systemic immunosuppression excluded patients. Generated by immunoSEQ multiplex PCR, the TCRdb table keeps only in-frame clones and is missing some. This table has around 70,000 clones, more than 65% appearing once. Study-level findings and limits: In general, CD8+ T cells held more expanded clones than CD4+ did, on average. Some of the lowest clonal expansion was seen in partial responders at 0.1-3.0 mg/kg.

Trimming took off 2 bases at V and 12 bases at J, with 17 bases between the two ends. The CDR3 is 15 amino acids. Germline V gives CDR1 SGHVS, CDR2 FQNEAQ. Worth noting for this clone: Its antigen is unidentified.

The chain combines TRBV7-8 with TRBJ1-6, with TRBD1 as a possible D gene (5 bases). This material consisted of CD4+ or CD8+ T cells sorted from blood, taken in a trial of the OX40 agonist ivuxolimab. This TCR was recovered from an adult with an advanced solid tumor such as melanoma, head and neck, liver or kidney cancer. The DNA of the CDR3 is TGTGCCAGCAGCTTAAGGGCCTTGGGGACCAAACCCCTCCACTTT. Translated, it gives CASSLRALGTKPLHF. Full variable domain (remainder filled in from reference TRBV7-8 and TRBJ1-6): GAGVSQSPRYKVAKRGQDVALRCDPISGHVSLFWYQQALGQGPEFLTYFQNEAQLDKSGLPSDRFFAERPEGSVSTLKIQRTQQEDSAVYLCASSLRALGTKPLHFGNGTRLTVT.